The present T cell receptor beta chain was sequenced within a study of radiation and T cells in renal cell carcinoma. Germline V gives CDR1 GTSNPN, CDR2 SVGIG (reference sequence). V was trimmed by 8 bases and J by 1 base, leaving 13 bases between them. The CDR3 length is 13 residues. Time point described: baseline pretreatment blood. Treatment of the sample: 15 Gy SBRT to primary tumor, nephrectomy 4 weeks later. The tumor was a clear cell renal cell carcinoma. The table came from immunoSEQ multiplex PCR; TCRdb's copy has only in-frame clones and leaves some out. The table has 70,000 to 95,000 clones, approximately 80% seen once.

The source of this sequence is a man aged 60-69 years with renal cell carcinoma. The chain joins TRBV30 to TRBJ2-3; D not resolved. This sample comprised blood, obtained from a patient whose treatment included radiotherapy and nephrectomy. The CDR3 nucleotides are TGTGCCAGTCAGGACGGAGGCACAGATACGCAGTATTTT. Amino acids: CASQDGGTDTQYF.